This note documents a single T cell receptor beta chain sequence. What it binds is not known. Regarding time point: week 23, last vaccination. Topical imiquimod accompanied each vaccine dose, which consisted of 300 ug of mutant IDH1 20-mer peptide. Clones were read by immunoSEQ multiplex PCR, and TCRdb kept only the in-frame ones, dropping some. The sample yields 50,000 to 70,000 clones, 84% seen once. CDR1 is GTSNPN and CDR2 is SVGIG in the germline V gene (reference sequence). The V end was cut by 0 bases, the J end by 0 bases, with 11 bases between. This CDR3 contains 15 residues. The data stem from a study of a mutant IDH1 vaccine in newly diagnosed glioma. The overall study: Averaging roughly 40 years of age, treated patients were about 60% male and approximately 38% female. Radiotherapy, temozolomide, or both had been given previously, and both were given to most. Points from the study as a whole: Immune responses induced by vaccination arose in approximately 93% of the patients. Among top peripheral T cell clonotypes, changes seemed unrelated to pseudoprogression.

The genes are TRBV30 and TRBJ1-1; D is unresolved. This material consisted of PBMCs, taken from a glioma patient whose treatment included an IDH1 peptide vaccine. The source is a man younger than 35 with glioma. The CDR3, as DNA: TGTGCCTGGAGTGTTGGTGGCTGGGTGAACACTGAAGCTTTCTTT. It yields the protein CAWSVGGWVNTEAFF.